The 10 T cell receptor beta chains below were found in one sample sequenced in a study of Ad26.COV2.S vaccination and SARS-CoV-2 variants. Produced via immunoSEQ multiplex PCR; TCRdb's table is partial and in-frame only. The sample consists of 43,000 or so clones, 75% to 85% of them appearing once. The source material was peripheral blood, sampled after recovery from COVID-19. The receptor set was obtained from a human donor who had recovered from COVID-19.

The J gene is TRBJ2-2, the V gene TRBV5-1; 9 bases fit TRBD1. V was clipped by 2 bases and J by 3 bases; unmatched bases: 5. CDR3 length equals 16 residues. CDR1 SGHRS and CDR2 YFSETQ come from the germline V gene. The chain's CDR3 is CASSFSGQGDTGELFF. The CDR3 DNA follows: TGCGCCAGCAGCTTCTCGGGACAGGGTGACACCGGGGAGCTGTTTTTT. The variable domain in full, with the rest retrieved from reference TRBV5-1 and TRBJ2-2, is KAGVTQTPRYLIKTRGQQVTLSCSPISGHRSVSWYQQTPGQGLQFLFEYFSETQRNKGNFPGRFSGRQFSNSRSEMNVSTLELGDSALYLCASSFSGQGDTGELFFGEGSRLTVL.

The V gene is TRBV30, the J gene TRBJ2-7; the D is unclear. V lost 2 bases to trimming and J lost 4 bases, with 21 bases between them. CDR1 and CDR2 from the germline V gene are GTSNPN and SVGIG (reference sequence). CDR3 length: 16 amino acids. The CDR3 bases are TGTGCCTGGAGTCCCTCAAGATACCTTCTCCCTTACGAGCAGTACTTC. This encodes CAWSPSRYLLPYEQYF.

The V gene is TRBV2, the J gene TRBJ1-1; no definite D call. CDR3 length: 13 residues. The germline CDR1 and CDR2 sequences are SNHLY and FYNNEI. V shed 3 bases and J shed 2 bases, with 7 bases lying between them. The CDR3 here is CASSEAPNTEAFF. CDR3 sequence (DNA): TGTGCCAGCAGTGAGGCCCCTAACACTGAAGCTTTCTTT.

The rearrangement joins TRBV5-1 to TRBJ1-2, with 8 positions matching TRBD1. The ends lost 3 bases at V and 2 bases at J; junction bases unmatched: 15. The CDR3 has 18 amino acids. Looked up from germline, CDR1 is SGHRS and CDR2 is YFSETQ. The CDR3 sequence is CASSSPEFRGLSNYGYTF. In nucleotides, the CDR3 is TGCGCCAGCAGCTCGCCTGAGTTCAGGGGGCTCTCAAACTATGGCTACACCTTC.

This chain connects TRBV5-4 to TRBJ2-5; 9 bases line up with TRBD1. This CDR3 spans 15 amino acids. In germline, CDR1 is SGHNT, CDR2 YYREEE (reference sequence). J lost 5 bases, V lost 0 bases, and 5 bases had no gene match. The CDR3 sequence is CASSLGGQGGETQYF. For the CDR3, the DNA is TGTGCCAGCAGCTTGGGGGGACAGGGAGGGGAGACCCAGTACTTC. The full variable domain, completed using reference TRBV5-4 and TRBJ2-5, is ETGVTQSPTHLIKTRGQQVTLRCSSQSGHNTVSWYQQALGQGPQFIFQYYREEENGRGNFPPRFSGLQFPNYSSELNVNALELDDSALYLCASSLGGQGGETQYFGPGTRLLVL.

This clone was seen only once. The chain joins TRBV12-3 or TRBV12-4 to TRBJ2-5; possibly TRBD1 or TRBD2 for D (5 bases each). V lost 7 bases and J 4 bases, leaving 13 bases between the germline ends. The CDR3 runs to 13 residues. CDR3 amino acids: CASTRGTAETQYF. As DNA, the CDR3 is TGTGCCAGCACCCGAGGGACGGCAGAGACCCAGTACTTC.

This chain joins TRBV15 and TRBJ1-1; D not certain. The germline V gene has CDR1 LNHNV and CDR2 YYDKDF (reference sequence). The CDR3 has 13 residues. The V gene lost 0 bases and the J gene lost 6 bases, with 8 bases spanning the gap. CDR3 sequence: CATSRDPPSEAFF. DNA of the CDR3: TGTGCCACCAGCAGAGATCCCCCGTCTGAAGCTTTCTTT.

The chain uses TRBV24-1 and TRBJ2-1; the match to TRBD2 covers 7 bases. The CDR3 loop spans 15 amino acids. The V segment lost 6 bases and the J segment 8 bases; nucleotides outside the gene matches: 12. Germline CDR1 and CDR2: KGHDR and SFDVKD. The CDR3 DNA follows: TGTGCCACCAGTCGGCGTGGGCCTAGCGGACATGAGCAGTTCTTC. It encodes CATSRRGPSGHEQFF.

The rearrangement uses TRBV6-5 and TRBJ1-1; unclear D gene. There are 11 residues in the CDR3. Germline assignment: CDR1 MNHEY and CDR2 SVGAGI. The germline V and J ends were trimmed by 6 bases and 3 bases, with 5 bases remaining between them. CDR3 coding DNA: TGTGCCAGCAGCCAGGACACTGAAGCTTTCTTT. Protein: CASSQDTEAFF.

V is TRBV6-5 and J is TRBJ1-2; 9 nucleotides line up with TRBD1. Germline values: CDR1 MNHEY, CDR2 SVGAGI. With 6 bases clipped from V and 2 bases from J, the junction kept 4 bases outside the gene matches. CDR3 length: 14 amino acids. The CDR3 DNA reads as TGTGCCAGCAGAGCCGGGACAGGGAACTATGGCTACACCTTC. This sequence encodes CASRAGTGNYGYTF.